These 6 T cell receptor beta chains originate from one sample sequenced in a study of blood T cell repertoires in COVID-19. This table comes from immunoSEQ multiplex PCR, and its TCRdb copy is limited to in-frame clones, with some not included. The sample contains about 210,000 clones, approximately 86% of which appear only once. The sequencing input was peripheral blood. The receptor source for this set is a man in his late teens or twenties with active or convalescent COVID-19.

The chain uses TRBV9 and TRBJ2-3, with 12 bases identical to TRBD2. The length of the CDR3 is 15 residues. The V and J ends lost 5 bases and 4 bases, in that order; junction bases with no gene match: 5. CDR1 and CDR2 from the germline V gene are SGDLS and YYNGEE. CDR3 in DNA: TGTGCCAGCAGTCGGGGACTAGCGGGTTCAGATACGCAGTATTTT. Its protein is CASSRGLAGSDTQYF.

This clone was recorded once. J is TRBJ1-5 and V is TRBV28, with D possibly matching TRBD1 (6 bases). This CDR3 comprises 22 residues. Trimming removed 2 bases from V and 4 bases from J, with 33 bases in between. Germline V gene data show CDR1 as MDHEN and CDR2 as SYDVKM. The CDR3 nucleotides read TGTGCCAGCAGTTTACCTACCCTTAGACAGGCAACTCGCTCCCGCCTTAATCAGCCCCAGCATTTT. Protein product: CASSLPTLRQATRSRLNQPQHF.

The chain employs TRBV6-5 and TRBJ1-1, with 10 bases identical to TRBD1. The CDR3 loop spans 15 amino acids. The germline V gene encodes CDR1 MNHEY and CDR2 SVGAGI. Germline trimming cut 6 bases from V and 0 bases from J; bases unmatched to any gene: 4. CDR3 nucleotide sequence: TGTGCCAGCAGAGCCGGGACAGGGGTGAACACTGAAGCTTTCTTT. Residues: CASRAGTGVNTEAFF.

V usage is TRBV7-2 and J usage is TRBJ2-7, with D perhaps TRBD2 (6 bases). The V and J ends lost 5 bases and 0 bases respectively, with 11 bases between them. Germline V gene lookup returns CDR1 SGHTA and CDR2 FQGNSA. The CDR3 runs to 14 residues. The CDR3 loop is CASSPGTSSYEQYF. For the CDR3, the DNA is TGTGCCAGCAGCCCCGGGACTTCCTCCTACGAGCAGTACTTC.

The CDR3 reads CASSLYRGYNEKLFF. CDR3 coding DNA: TGTGCCAGCAGTTTATACAGGGGTTATAATGAAAAACTGTTTTTT. V gene TRBV27 combines with J gene TRBJ1-4; 7 bases fit TRBD1. Trimming cost V 1 base and J 4 bases; bases outside gene matches: 3. Germline CDR1 MNHEY, CDR2 SMNVEV (reference sequence). The CDR3 runs to 15 residues.

CDR3 loop: CASSGGGRNEQFF. As DNA, the CDR3 is TGTGCCAGCTCAGGAGGCGGTCGGAATGAGCAGTTCTTC. The chain recombines TRBV18 with TRBJ2-1; perhaps TRBD2 as D (5 bases). Trimming stripped 5 bases from V and 7 bases from J, with 12 bases between. The CDR3 runs to 13 residues. Germline values: CDR1 KGHSH, CDR2 LQKENI.